The sequence of this TCR beta chain was determined in a study of blood T cell repertoires in COVID-19. Study details: Samples of COVID-19 (acute and convalescent) were obtained from the United States, Italy and Spain. PBMCs, B-cell-depleted T cells, or T cells were the source of the cDNA or gDNA that made up the material.

In germline, CDR1 is SGHDT, CDR2 YYEEEE. V lost 4 bases, J lost 3 bases, and 16 bases lay in between. The CDR3 has 15 residues. Original methodology: Amplification of reference gene primers provided the estimated nucleated cell counts. The method was immunoSEQ multiplex PCR; TCRdb's version includes in-frame clones alone and lacks a portion of them. The V and J calls and clone size were taken over from that table, and D and trimming were inferred from the DNA. The table has 120,000 or so clones, 60% to 80% seen once. The rearrangement uses TRBV5-6 and TRBJ1-1, with D possibly matching TRBD1 (5 bases). Sequenced: peripheral blood. The receptor comes from a human donor in a cohort sampled during active COVID-19. The CDR3 spells CASSAGGAGDTEAFF. In DNA, the CDR3 is TGTGCCAGCAGCGCAGGCGGGGCGGGGGACACTGAAGCTTTCTTT.